Each of the 25 T cell receptor beta chains below was sequenced from the same sample in a study of T cell responses to AZD1222 COVID-19 vaccine. The table came from immunoSEQ multiplex PCR; TCRdb's copy has only in-frame clones and leaves some out. The sample has approximately 70,000 clones, approximately 88% seen once. The sample here was peripheral blood, taken 28 days after the second dose of the MenACWY control vaccine. The source of these receptors is an adult who received the MenACWY meningococcal vaccine as a control.

This clone has just a few counts. V gene TRBV6-5 combines with J gene TRBJ2-7, with unresolved D. Germline V gene sequence: CDR1 MNHEY, CDR2 SVGAGI. The CDR3 length is 14 residues. V was shortened by 2 bases and J by 0 bases, with 8 bases between the two germline ends. The CDR3 region has the DNA TGTGCCAGCAGTTACCGGGTCAGCTCCTACGAGCAGTACTTC. This codes for CASSYRVSSYEQYF.

J is TRBJ1-2 and V is TRBV14; unclear D gene. V lost 6 bases and J lost 2, with 16 bases in between. CDR3 size: 15 residues. CDR1 and CDR2 (germline): SGHDN, FVKESK. CDR3 residues: CASSGRALGNYGYTF. CDR3 bases: TGTGCCAGCAGTGGCCGGGCCCTCGGAAACTATGGCTACACCTTC.

CDR3 sequence reads: CASIGSSGGKEQFF. The CDR3 DNA is TGTGCCAGTATTGGGTCTAGCGGGGGCAAGGAGCAGTTCTTC. The chain joins TRBV19 to TRBJ2-1; 10 positions agree with TRBD2. The J segment lost 10 bases and the V segment lost 7 bases, leaving 10 bases of the junction unmatched. CDR1 and CDR2 from the germline V gene are LNHDA and SQIVND (reference sequence). The CDR3 is made up of 14 amino acids.

The J gene is TRBJ1-5, the V gene TRBV6-5; 9 bases agree with TRBD1. J gave up 0 bases and V 6 bases, and 3 bases lay outside the gene matches. Germline loops: CDR1 MNHEY, CDR2 SVGAGI. The CDR3 consists of 15 residues. CDR3 amino acids: CASRVTGGSNQPQHF. CDR3 in DNA: TGTGCCAGCAGAGTGACAGGGGGTAGCAATCAGCCCCAGCATTTT.

The rearrangement links TRBV5-1 to TRBJ2-1; 13 nucleotides line up with TRBD2. V lost 2 bases, J lost 10 bases, and 6 bases stayed unmatched. This CDR3 is 15 amino acids long. Germline-derived CDR1 and CDR2 are SGHRS and YFSETQ. The CDR3 protein is CASSLTSGGAYEQFF. The CDR3 DNA sequence: TGCGCCAGCAGCTTAACTAGCGGGGGGGCATACGAGCAGTTCTTC.

V usage is TRBV3-1 (or the pseudogene TRBV3-2) and J usage is TRBJ1-4; a weak D match, TRBD1 (5 bases). CDR1 LGHDT and CDR2 YNNKEL come from the germline V gene (reference sequence). This CDR3 is built from 15 residues. Trimming removed 7 bases at V and 2 bases at J, with 14 bases between. This chain's CDR3 is CASTPRGQTNEKLFF. The CDR3 DNA is TGTGCCAGCACCCCAAGGGGTCAGACTAATGAAAAACTGTTTTTT.

The rearrangement joins TRBV12-5 to TRBJ2-5, with 9 bases fitting TRBD1. The V and J ends lost 5 bases and 3 bases, in that order; junction bases with no gene match: 7. The length of the CDR3 is 15 residues. Germline V gene lookup returns CDR1 LGHNT and CDR2 FRNRAP. The CDR3 DNA sequence: TGTGCTAGTGGTAACCTCGGGACAGGGAAAGAGACCCAGTACTTC. Residues: CASGNLGTGKETQYF.

In its sample, this clone was seen once. The chain combines TRBV6-5 with TRBJ1-2; weak D call: TRBD1 (5 bases). The germline V and J ends were trimmed by 9 bases and 5 bases, with 16 bases remaining between them. CDR1 is MNHEY, CDR2 SVGAGI, per germline. This CDR3 contains 13 residues. The CDR3 region is CASPDSDTYGYTF. In DNA, the CDR3 is TGTGCCAGTCCTGACAGCGATACATATGGCTACACCTTC.

J is TRBJ1-1 and V is TRBV3-1 (or the pseudogene TRBV3-2); 8 bases are shared with TRBD1. V gave up 5 bases and J gave up 6 bases; unmatched junction bases: 11. This CDR3 comprises 15 residues. Germline-derived CDR1 and CDR2 are LGHDT and YNNKEL (reference sequence). CDR3: CASSVRTGSYPEAFF. As DNA, the CDR3 is TGTGCCAGCAGCGTCCGGACAGGGTCCTATCCTGAAGCTTTCTTT.

The V call is TRBV19, the J call TRBJ2-3; D is undetermined. Germline CDR1 LNHDA, CDR2 SQIVND (reference sequence). The V and J ends lost 6 bases and 2 bases respectively, with 15 bases between them. This CDR3 comprises 15 residues. CDR3 DNA sequence: TGTGCCAGTAGCCGGTCGGACGGCTACACAGATACGCAGTATTTT. This translates into CASSRSDGYTDTQYF.

CDR3 sequence (DNA): TGTGCCAGCAGTTATGACCCTACCTCCTACAATGAGCAGTTCTTC. Translation: CASSYDPTSYNEQFF. The rearrangement joins TRBV11-2 to TRBJ2-1; no definite D call. Trimming cost V 6 bases and J 0 bases, with 12 bases left between them. Germline V gene sequence: CDR1 SGHAT, CDR2 FQNNGV. The CDR3 runs to 15 residues.

The chain is built from TRBV6-5 and TRBJ1-2, with D uncertain. Trimming removed 6 bases at V and 4 bases at J, with 15 bases between. CDR3 size: 14 residues. The germline V gene encodes CDR1 MNHEY and CDR2 SVGAGI. The CDR3 spells CASRQGGSGYGYTF. CDR3 bases: TGTGCCAGCAGACAAGGAGGTTCAGGCTATGGCTACACCTTC.

The chain couples TRBV7-2 to TRBJ2-1; D is uncertain. V lost 2 bases and J 7 bases, leaving 9 bases between the germline ends. Germline V gives CDR1 SGHTA, CDR2 FQGNSA. The CDR3 has 13 residues. The CDR3 DNA follows: TGTGCCAGCAGCTTATCGTTGGTTAATGAGCAGTTCTTC. This gives the protein CASSLSLVNEQFF.

This chain links TRBV14 with TRBJ1-6; TRBD1 aligns across 8 bases. Germline trimming cut 4 bases from V and 5 bases from J; bases unmatched to any gene: 4. Germline V gene data show CDR1 as SGHDN and CDR2 as FVKESK. The CDR3 consists of 15 residues. CDR3 DNA: TGTGCCAGCAGCCTATGGACAGGGAATAATTCACCCCTCCACTTT. This codes for CASSLWTGNNSPLHF.

CDR3 region: CASSLLAETQYF. The CDR3 DNA is TGTGCCAGCAGTTTATTGGCAGAGACCCAGTACTTC. The chain is built from TRBV12-3 or TRBV12-4 and TRBJ2-5; no clear D gene. CDR3 length: 12 residues. Trimming took off 2 bases at V and 4 bases at J, with 5 bases between the two ends.

V and J are TRBV7-8 and TRBJ2-7, with D possibly being TRBD1 (6 bases). The germline CDR1 and CDR2 sequences are SGHVS and FQNEAQ. This CDR3 is 12 amino acids long. V was shortened by 8 bases and J by 3 bases, with 11 bases between the two germline ends. The CDR3 DNA sequence: TGTGCCAGCGGGGCCAGGGGCTACGAGCAGTACTTC. Its translation is CASGARGYEQYF.

V and J are TRBV28 and TRBJ2-2, with 8 bases that match TRBD1. V shed 5 bases and J 4 bases; nucleotides not matched to a gene: 6. Germline CDR1 and CDR2: MDHEN and SYDVKM. The CDR3 extends over 15 amino acids. As DNA, the CDR3 is TGTGCCAGCAGTCTCCGGACAGGGAGCACCGGGGAGCTGTTTTTT. Protein sequence: CASSLRTGSTGELFF.

J is TRBJ1-2 and V is TRBV19; D not certain. This CDR3 comprises 15 residues. CDR1 LNHDA and CDR2 SQIVND come from the germline V gene (reference sequence). Trimming removed 4 bases at V and 5 bases at J, with 17 bases between. The CDR3 sequence is CASSTTSRNLYGYTF. CDR3 in DNA: TGTGCCAGTAGTACAACTAGTAGGAATTTGTATGGCTACACCTTC.

This rearrangement joins TRBV3-1 (or the pseudogene TRBV3-2) to TRBJ2-5; either TRBD1 or TRBD2 may fit D (5 bases each). This CDR3 has 13 residues. Deletions cut 4 bases from V and 7 bases from J, with 13 bases between. The germline V gene encodes CDR1 LGHDT and CDR2 YNNKEL (reference sequence). CDR3 protein: CASSPREMWTQYF. CDR3 DNA: TGTGCCAGCAGCCCCAGGGAGATGTGGACCCAGTACTTC.

The chain uses TRBV11-3 and TRBJ2-2, with TRBD2 identical over 10 bases. The V gene end was trimmed by 5 bases and the J gene end by 8 bases; junction bases not matched to a gene: 14. The germline CDR1 and CDR2 sequences are SGHNT and YENEEA. This CDR3 has 17 amino acids. The CDR3 spells CASSGDSSGGPPGELFF. The CDR3 nucleotides are TGTGCCAGCAGCGGGGACTCTAGCGGGGGCCCTCCAGGGGAGCTGTTTTTT.

The rearrangement links TRBV10-3 to TRBJ1-2; D not resolved. CDR3 size: 14 residues. The germline CDR1 and CDR2 sequences are ENHRY and SYGVKD. Trimming removed 2 bases from V and 1 base from J, with 8 bases in between. The chain's CDR3 is CAISERSVNYGYTF. CDR3 DNA sequence: TGTGCCATCAGTGAGAGGTCGGTTAACTATGGCTACACCTTC.

This chain uses TRBV27 with TRBJ2-5; the D is unclear. V shed 2 bases and J shed 0 bases, with 4 bases lying between them. This CDR3 comprises 13 residues. Germline V CDR1 and CDR2: MNHEY, SMNVEV (reference sequence). CDR3 coding DNA: TGTGCCAGCAGTTTAGGGTACCAAGAGACCCAGTACTTC. The encoded protein is CASSLGYQETQYF.

CDR3 region: CASSQEPGQGSEAFF. CDR3 nucleotide sequence: TGTGCCAGCAGCCAAGAGCCGGGACAGGGATCTGAAGCTTTCTTT. The chain combines TRBV4-2 with TRBJ1-1; 9 bases match TRBD1. The CDR3 has 15 amino acids. The germline V gene encodes CDR1 LGHNA and CDR2 YNFKEQ. V shed 0 bases and J 6 bases; nucleotides not matched to a gene: 5.

The V call is TRBV19, the J call TRBJ1-5, with TRBD1 identical over 11 bases. The CDR3 length is 16 residues. After removal of 6 bases from V and 0 bases from J, the junction contained 4 bases not matched to a gene. The V gene's germline CDR1 is LNHDA and CDR2 SQIVND (reference sequence). The CDR3 loop is CASSRGQGVSNQPQHF. The CDR3, as DNA: TGTGCCAGTAGCAGGGGACAGGGGGTTAGCAATCAGCCCCAGCATTTT.

In its sample, this clone was seen once. V usage is TRBV19 and J usage is TRBJ2-5, with 9 bases aligning to TRBD2. The germline V gene has CDR1 LNHDA and CDR2 SQIVND (reference sequence). This CDR3 region has 17 residues. Trimming took 6 bases from V and 2 from J; bases not matched to a gene: 13. The CDR3 reads CASSPLAGGPEQETQYF. DNA of the CDR3: TGTGCCAGTAGCCCCCTCGCGGGGGGGCCAGAACAAGAGACCCAGTACTTC. The full variable domain, with the rest looked up from reference TRBV19 and TRBJ2-5, is DGGITQSPKYLFRKEGQNVTLSCEQNLNHDAMYWYRQDPGQGLRLIYYSQIVNDFQKGDIAEGYSVSREKKESFPLTVTSAQKNPTAFYLCASSPLAGGPEQETQYFGPGTRLLVL.